This TCR beta chain was obtained from a study of shared clonotypes between healthy human individuals. Data came from immunoSEQ multiplex PCR; TCRdb stores just in-frame clones and leaves some out. The table shows some 2,100,000 clones, with roughly 95% occurring only once. Trimming took off 0 bases at V and 5 bases at J, with 14 bases between the two ends. The CDR3 totals 17 residues. Germline loops: CDR1 MGHRA, CDR2 YSYEKL. V and J are TRBV4-1 and TRBJ1-6; D call uncertain. The receptor was isolated from a young man in good health. The source material was naive CD4+ T cells sorted from blood. Subset specified: CD45RA+ positively selected. CDR3 sequence reads: CASSQEGIRPDNSPLHF. In DNA form, the CDR3 reads TGCGCCAGCAGCCAAGAGGGTATCCGACCGGATAATTCACCCCTCCACTTT.